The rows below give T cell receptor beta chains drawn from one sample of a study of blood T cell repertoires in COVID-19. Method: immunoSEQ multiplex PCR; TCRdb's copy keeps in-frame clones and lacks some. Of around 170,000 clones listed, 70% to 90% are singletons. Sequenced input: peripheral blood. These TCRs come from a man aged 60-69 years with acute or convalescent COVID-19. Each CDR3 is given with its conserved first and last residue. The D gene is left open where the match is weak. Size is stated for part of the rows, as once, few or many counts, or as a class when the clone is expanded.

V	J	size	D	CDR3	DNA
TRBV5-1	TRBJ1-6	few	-	CASSFWANSPLHF	TGCGCCAGCAGCTTCTGGGCGAATTCACCCCTCCACTTT
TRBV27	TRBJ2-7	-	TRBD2	CASSLAGGYEQYF	TGTGCCAGCAGTTTAGCGGGGGGCTACGAGCAGTACTTC
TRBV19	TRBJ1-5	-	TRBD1	CASSTGDRRNQPQHF	TGTGCCAGTAGTACCGGGGACAGGAGGAATCAGCCCCAGCATTTT
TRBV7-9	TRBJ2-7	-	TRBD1	CASSQTGGSEQYF	TGTGCCAGCAGCCAAACAGGGGGCTCGGAGCAGTACTTC
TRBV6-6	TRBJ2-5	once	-	CASSPLQGGGYQETQYF	TGTGCCAGCAGTCCCCTACAGGGTGGTGGGTACCAAGAGACCCAGTACTTC
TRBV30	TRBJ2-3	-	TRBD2	CAWKRTSGSWDTQYF	TGTGCCTGGAAAAGGACTAGCGGTTCGTGGGATACGCAGTATTTT
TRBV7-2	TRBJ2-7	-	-	CASSLLWANSYEQYF	TGTGCCAGCAGCTTACTGTGGGCGAATTCCTACGAGCAGTACTTC
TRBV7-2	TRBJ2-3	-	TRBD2	CASSYPWKRGGQDTQYF	TGTGCCAGCAGCTACCCCTGGAAGCGGGGGGGTCAAGATACGCAGTATTTT
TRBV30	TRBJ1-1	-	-	CAWSVRGSNTEAFF	TGTGCCTGGAGTGTAAGGGGGAGCAACACTGAAGCTTTCTTT
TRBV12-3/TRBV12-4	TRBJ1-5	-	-	CASSFQTGEPQHF	TGTGCCAGCAGTTTTCAGACAGGCGAGCCCCAGCATTTT
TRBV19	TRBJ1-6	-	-	CASSKTGARESPLHF	TGTGCCAGTAGTAAGACAGGAGCTCGGGAATCACCCCTCCACTTT
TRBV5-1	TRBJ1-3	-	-	CASSFSGIETGNTIYF	TGCGCCAGCAGCTTCTCAGGGATTGAGACTGGAAACACCATATATTTT
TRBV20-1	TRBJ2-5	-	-	CSARRETQYF	TGCAGTGCGAGACGGGAGACCCAGTACTTC
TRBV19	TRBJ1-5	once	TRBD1	CASSDRDNQPQHF	TGTGCCAGTAGTGACAGGGACAATCAGCCCCAGCATTTT
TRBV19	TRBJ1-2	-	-	CASSISGSDGYTF	TGTGCCAGTAGTATCTCAGGATCGGATGGCTACACCTTC
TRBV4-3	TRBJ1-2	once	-	CASSQEWGFGGYTF	TGCGCCAGCAGCCAAGAATGGGGCTTCGGAGGCTACACCTTC
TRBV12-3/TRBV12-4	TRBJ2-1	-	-	CASSTLPYNEQFF	TGTGCCAGCAGTACTTTACCCTACAATGAGCAGTTCTTC
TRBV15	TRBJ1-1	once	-	CATSRTVLTEAFF	TGTGCCACCAGCAGAACAGTACTCACTGAAGCTTTCTTT
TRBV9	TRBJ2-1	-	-	CASSVAGWRNEQFF	TGTGCCAGCAGCGTAGCTGGGTGGAGGAATGAGCAGTTCTTC
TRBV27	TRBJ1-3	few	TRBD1	CASSWGQGDTIYF	TGTGCCAGCAGTTGGGGGCAGGGGGACACCATATATTTT
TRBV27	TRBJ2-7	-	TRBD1	CASQSRTGTYEQYF	TGTGCCAGCCAGTCCAGGACAGGTACCTACGAGCAGTACTTC
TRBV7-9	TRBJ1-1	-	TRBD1	CASSLQGATEAFF	TGTGCCAGCAGCCTACAGGGGGCGACTGAAGCTTTCTTT
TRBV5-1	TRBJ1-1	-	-	CASSPQGFANTEAFF	TGCGCCAGCAGCCCCCAGGGGTTCGCGAACACTGAAGCTTTCTTT
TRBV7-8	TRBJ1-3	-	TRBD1	CASSSTRAGTGYGGSGNTIYF	TGTGCCAGCAGCTCAACGAGAGCCGGGACAGGGTACGGAGGCTCTGGAAACACCATATATTTT
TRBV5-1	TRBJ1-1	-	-	CASSFRAGNTEAFF	TGCGCCAGCAGCTTTCGGGCGGGGAACACTGAAGCTTTCTTT
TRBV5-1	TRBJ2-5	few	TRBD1	CASSPGTGYQETQYF	TGCGCCAGCAGCCCCGGGACAGGGTACCAAGAGACCCAGTACTTC
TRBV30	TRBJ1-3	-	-	CAWSTGFILGNTIYF	TGTGCCTGGTCCACGGGGTTCATCCTGGGAAACACCATATATTTT
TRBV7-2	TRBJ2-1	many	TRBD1	CASSLFQGASNEQFF	TGTGCCAGCAGCTTATTCCAGGGGGCTTCGAATGAGCAGTTCTTC
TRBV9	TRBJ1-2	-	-	CASSPHTASSYGYTF	TGTGCCAGCAGCCCACACACAGCTTCCTCTTATGGCTACACCTTC
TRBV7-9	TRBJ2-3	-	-	CASSLRGGLDTQYF	TGTGCCAGCAGCTTAAGGGGGGGACTAGATACGCAGTATTTT
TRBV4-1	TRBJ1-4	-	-	CASSQAPYYEKLFF	TGCGCCAGCAGCCAAGCCCCTTACTATGAAAAACTGTTTTTT
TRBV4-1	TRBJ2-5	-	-	CASSQARGQGRRETQYF	TGCGCCAGCAGCCAAGCCAGGGGTCAGGGACGGCGGGAGACCCAGTACTTC
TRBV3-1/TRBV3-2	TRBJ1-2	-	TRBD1	CASSQGLGQGAGGYTF	TGTGCCAGCAGCCAAGGGTTGGGACAGGGGGCAGGAGGCTACACCTTC
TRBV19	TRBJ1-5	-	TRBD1	CASSIIHRGSQPQHF	TGTGCCAGTAGTATAATACACAGGGGAAGTCAGCCCCAGCATTTT
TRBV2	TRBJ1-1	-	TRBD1	CASSAWDSGSAFF	TGTGCCAGCAGTGCCTGGGACAGCGGGTCCGCTTTCTTT
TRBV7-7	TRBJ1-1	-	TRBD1	CASPGQGGGATEAFF	TGTGCCAGCCCGGGACAGGGAGGCGGTGCGACTGAAGCTTTCTTT
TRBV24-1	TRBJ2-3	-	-	CATSGGTDTQYF	TGTGCCACCAGTGGAGGCACAGATACGCAGTATTTT
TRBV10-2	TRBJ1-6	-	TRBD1	CASRDRRNSPLHF	TGCGCCAGCAGGGACAGGAGAAATTCACCCCTCCACTTT
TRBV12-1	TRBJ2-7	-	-	CASRPLPGQNSYEQYF	TGTGCCAGCAGACCACTCCCGGGACAGAATTCCTACGAGCAGTACTTC
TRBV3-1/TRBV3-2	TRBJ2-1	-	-	CASSQRRLIGQFF	TGTGCCAGCAGCCAGAGGCGCCTCATTGGGCAGTTCTTC
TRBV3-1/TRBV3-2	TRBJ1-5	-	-	CASSQGRGQPQHF	TGTGCCAGCAGCCAGGGGAGGGGACAGCCCCAGCATTTT
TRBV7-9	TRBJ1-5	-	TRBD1	CASSSDRVTNQPQHF	TGTGCCAGCAGCTCAGACAGGGTCACGAATCAGCCCCAGCATTTT
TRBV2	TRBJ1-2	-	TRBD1	CASSEGTGNYGYTF	TGTGCCAGCAGTGAAGGGACAGGAAACTATGGCTACACCTTC
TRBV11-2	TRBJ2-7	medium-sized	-	CASSPFPETMVYEQYF	TGTGCCAGCAGCCCCTTCCCAGAGACTATGGTCTACGAGCAGTACTTC
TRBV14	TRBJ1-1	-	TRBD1	CASTLTGANTEAFF	TGTGCCAGTACTTTGACAGGGGCGAACACTGAAGCTTTCTTT
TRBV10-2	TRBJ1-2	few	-	CASSDPVRGTNYGYTF	TGCGCCAGCAGTGATCCCGTCAGAGGTACTAACTATGGCTACACCTTC
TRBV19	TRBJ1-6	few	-	CASSKWDGLNSPLHF	TGTGCCAGTAGTAAATGGGACGGACTAAATTCACCCCTCCACTTT
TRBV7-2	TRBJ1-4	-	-	CASSLTARGGGEKLFF	TGTGCCAGCAGCTTAACGGCGAGGGGAGGCGGTGAAAAACTGTTTTTT
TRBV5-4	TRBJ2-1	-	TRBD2	CASSPGGLAGMNEQFF	TGTGCCAGCAGCCCGGGGGGACTAGCGGGGATGAATGAGCAGTTCTTC
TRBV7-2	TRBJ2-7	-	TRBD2	CASSLAIRGGLSSYEQYF	TGTGCCAGCAGCTTAGCAATCCGCGGGGGGCTATCCTCCTACGAGCAGTACTTC
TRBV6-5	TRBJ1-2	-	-	CASSYNGGIHGYTF	TGTGCCAGCAGTTACAACGGGGGAATACATGGCTACACCTTC
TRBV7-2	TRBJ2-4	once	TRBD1	CASTPGQGTLAKNIQYF	TGTGCCAGTACACCGGGACAGGGGACCCTAGCCAAAAACATTCAGTACTTC
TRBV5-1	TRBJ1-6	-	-	CASSFSQGYNSPLHF	TGCGCCAGCAGCTTCAGTCAGGGCTATAATTCACCCCTCCACTTT
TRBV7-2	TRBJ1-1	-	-	CASSLAQNLNTEAFF	TGTGCCAGCAGCTTAGCGCAGAATTTGAACACTGAAGCTTTCTTT